The T cell receptor (beta chain) described here comes from a study of blood T cell repertoires in COVID-19. The protocol was immunoSEQ multiplex PCR, while the TCRdb copy is restricted to in-frame clones and leaves out a portion. Seen here are roughly 350,000 clones, 88% observed once, and the top ten hold approximately 7.3%. Germline V gene lookup returns CDR1 MNHEY and CDR2 SMNVEV (reference sequence). This CDR3 spans 12 amino acids. V lost 4 bases and J 4 bases, leaving 5 bases between the germline ends. The source of this sequence is a woman in her 70s with COVID-19, enrolled during active disease. V is TRBV27 and J is TRBJ1-5; no definite D call. The sequencing input was peripheral blood. The CDR3 DNA reads TGTGCCAGCAGTTCACAGAATCAGCCCCAGCATTTT. Translated, it gives CASSSQNQPQHF.